One and the same sample provided the 32 T cell receptor beta chains below, sequenced in a study of cytotoxic CD8 clonotypes in ibrutinib-treated CLL. TCRdb's table, derived via immunoSEQ multiplex PCR, lists solely in-frame clones and lacks some. The sample carries 25,000 to 30,000 clones, 85% recorded once. The input for sequencing was PBMCs, taken after 24 months of ibrutinib treatment. These TCRs come from a human donor with chronic lymphocytic leukemia.

This chain uses TRBV5-6 with TRBJ1-1; D might be TRBD1 (5 bases). Germline V gene data show CDR1 as SGHDT and CDR2 as YYEEEE. CDR3 size: 15 residues. Trimming removed 6 bases from V and 2 bases from J, with 17 bases in between. The CDR3 loop reads CASTQTATPNTEAFF. DNA for the CDR3: TGTGCCAGCACCCAGACAGCTACCCCCAACACTGAAGCTTTCTTT.

The chain links TRBV5-4 to TRBJ2-7, with 9 bases matching TRBD1. CDR1 and CDR2 (germline): SGHNT, YYREEE (reference sequence). The CDR3 extends over 14 amino acids. V lost 4 bases to trimming and J lost 7 bases; unmatched junction nucleotides: 9. CDR3 region: CASSIRDRAGEQYF. The CDR3 DNA reads as TGTGCCAGCAGCATCCGGGACAGGGCGGGTGAGCAGTACTTC.

The rearrangement joins TRBV5-1 to TRBJ2-1; 10 bases are a match to TRBD2. Per germline, CDR1 SGHRS and CDR2 YFSETQ. The CDR3 is made up of 15 amino acids. Trimming at V came to 1 base and at J to 3 bases, leaving 1 base not matched to a gene. In DNA form, the CDR3 reads TGCGCCAGCAGCTTGTTAGCGGGGGGCTACAATGAGCAGTTCTTC. Its translation is CASSLLAGGYNEQFF.

The chain recombines TRBV10-3 with TRBJ2-1, with 15 positions matching TRBD2. CDR3 length: 15 residues. Per the germline V gene, CDR1 is ENHRY and CDR2 is SYGVKD. Trimming at V came to 6 bases and at J to 7 bases, leaving 4 bases not matched to a gene. The CDR3 region is CAIRGTSGGLNEQFF. The CDR3 DNA sequence: TGTGCCATCAGGGGGACTAGCGGGGGGTTAAATGAGCAGTTCTTC.

The rearrangement links TRBV11-3 to TRBJ1-6; weak D call: TRBD1 (5 bases). The CDR3 spans 14 residues. CDR1 SGHNT and CDR2 YENEEA come from the germline V gene. Trimming removed 5 bases at V and 10 bases at J, with 15 bases between. CDR3 bases: TGTGCCAGCAGCCCGGGTACCCGGGGGTCACCCCTCCACTTT. It translates to CASSPGTRGSPLHF. The whole variable domain, remainder taken from reference TRBV11-3 and TRBJ1-6, is EAGVVQSPRYKIIEKKQPVAFWCNPISGHNTLYWYLQNLGQGPELLIRYENEEAVDDSQLPKDRFSAERLKGVDSTLKIQPAELGDSAVYLCASSPGTRGSPLHFGNGTRLTVT.

This chain's CDR3 is CSVEGRAQVYAFF. DNA for the CDR3: TGCAGCGTTGAGGGCAGGGCGCAAGTGTATGCTTTCTTT. The chain couples TRBV29-1 to TRBJ1-1; TRBD1 might be the D (5 bases). Germline V lookup: CDR1 SQVTM, CDR2 ANQGSEA. The CDR3 extends over 13 amino acids. V gave up 3 bases and J gave up 11 bases, with 19 bases separating them.

V is TRBV5-5 and J is TRBJ2-2; either TRBD1 or TRBD2 may fit D (5 bases each). V was shortened by 2 bases and J by 4 bases, with 12 bases between the two germline ends. The CDR3 is 15 amino acids. The germline V gene has CDR1 SGHKS and CDR2 YYEKEE (reference sequence). This CDR3 is CASSLWSGPTGELFF. The CDR3 nucleotides read TGTGCCAGCAGCTTATGGTCGGGGCCCACCGGGGAGCTGTTTTTT.

The chain combines TRBV19 with TRBJ1-1; D uncertain. CDR1 is LNHDA, CDR2 SQIVND, per germline (reference sequence). CDR3 size: 12 residues. The V and J ends lost 3 bases and 6 bases respectively, with 8 bases between them. The CDR3 here is CASSIGGPEAFF. The CDR3 DNA sequence: TGTGCCAGTAGTATCGGCGGCCCTGAAGCTTTCTTT.

This clone was picked up a small number of times. The genes are TRBV28 and TRBJ2-2; D unresolved. CDR3 length: 15 residues. Trimming took 3 bases from V and 0 from J, leaving 8 bases between them. Germline V gene data show CDR1 as MDHEN and CDR2 as SYDVKM. CDR3 sequence: CASSFIHTNTGELFF. The DNA of the CDR3 is TGTGCCAGCAGTTTTATACACACGAACACCGGGGAGCTGTTTTTT.

This rearrangement joins TRBV10-3 to TRBJ1-4; D is undetermined. V lost 0 bases, J lost 8 bases, and 13 bases lay in between. Germline CDR1 and CDR2: ENHRY and SYGVKD. The CDR3 extends over 15 amino acids. CDR3 coding DNA: TGTGCCATCAGTGAGTCGGAAACAACCGGGGAAAAACTGTTTTTT. This sequence encodes CAISESETTGEKLFF.

This sequence joins TRBV6-6 and TRBJ1-2; D unresolved. CDR1 MNHNY and CDR2 SVGAGI come from the germline V gene (reference sequence). Deletions cut 6 bases from V and 4 bases from J, with 12 bases between. The CDR3 consists of 13 residues. CDR3 amino acids: CASSSAGLYGYTF. The CDR3 region has the DNA TGTGCCAGCAGCTCTGCGGGCCTCTATGGCTACACCTTC.

J is TRBJ1-3 and V is TRBV6-5; D gene uncertain. V was shortened by 2 bases and J by 4 bases, with 9 bases between the two germline ends. Germline V gene sequence: CDR1 MNHEY, CDR2 SVGAGI. CDR3 size: 14 residues. The CDR3 here is CASSYQPKGNTIYF. CDR3 nucleotides: TGTGCCAGCAGTTACCAACCCAAAGGAAACACCATATATTTT.

The chain joins TRBV6-6 to TRBJ1-6; weak D call: TRBD1 (6 bases). The CDR3 spans 15 residues. CDR1 MNHNY and CDR2 SVGAGI come from the germline V gene (reference sequence). The V gene lost 0 bases and the J gene lost 9 bases, with 12 bases spanning the gap. CDR3 in amino acids: CASSYSGLRGSPLHF. The CDR3 bases are TGTGCCAGCAGTTACTCGGGGCTCAGGGGTTCACCCCTCCACTTT.

V gene TRBV18 combines with J gene TRBJ2-3, with TRBD1 matching 8 bases. Germline V CDR1 and CDR2: KGHSH, LQKENI. This CDR3 has 15 amino acids. V lost 5 bases, J lost 3 bases, and 7 bases stayed unmatched. The CDR3 loop is CASSTDRGWTDTQYF. For the CDR3, the DNA is TGTGCCAGCTCAACCGACAGGGGATGGACAGATACGCAGTATTTT. Full variable domain (remainder filled in from reference TRBV18 and TRBJ2-3): NAGVMQNPRHLVRRRGQEARLRCSPMKGHSHVYWYRQLPEEGLKFMVYLQKENIIDESGMPKERFSAEFPKEGPSILRIQQVVRGDSAAYFCASSTDRGWTDTQYFGPGTRLTVL.

The V gene is TRBV28, the J gene TRBJ2-5, with 7 bases aligning to TRBD2. The CDR3 sequence is 15 residues long. CDR1 is MDHEN and CDR2 is SYDVKM in the germline V gene. V gave up 3 bases and J gave up 4 bases; unmatched junction bases: 8. CDR3 bases: TGTGCCAGCAGTTTGCGGACTAGTCTGGCAGAGACCCAGTACTTC. This encodes CASSLRTSLAETQYF.

The chain recombines TRBV10-3 with TRBJ2-1; TRBD2 aligns across 8 bases. In germline, CDR1 is ENHRY, CDR2 SYGVKD. The CDR3 has 15 amino acids. Trimming removed 2 bases from V and 6 bases from J; junction bases left unmatched: 6. The CDR3 is CAISEKTSGGNEQFF. Here the CDR3 DNA reads TGTGCCATCAGTGAGAAAACTAGCGGAGGCAATGAGCAGTTCTTC.

J is TRBJ1-1 and V is TRBV30, with 8 positions matching TRBD1. Germline V gene lookup returns CDR1 GTSNPN and CDR2 SVGIG (reference sequence). J gave up 0 bases and V 2 bases, and 5 bases lay outside the gene matches. This CDR3 comprises 15 residues. The CDR3 here is CAWSLGTGLNTEAFF. Written as DNA, the CDR3 is TGTGCCTGGAGTCTAGGGACAGGCCTGAACACTGAAGCTTTCTTT.

CDR3 sequence reads: CASSRGGYEQYF. The CDR3 nucleotides read TGTGCCAGCAGCCGGGGGGGATACGAGCAGTACTTC. V usage is TRBV7-6 and J usage is TRBJ2-7, with 8 bases that match TRBD2. CDR1 is SGHVS and CDR2 is FNYEAQ in the germline V gene. This CDR3 contains 12 residues. With V trimmed by 5 bases and J by 4 bases, 1 base remained unmatched.

The chain carries TRBV9 and TRBJ1-1, with D unresolved. Germline CDR1 SGDLS, CDR2 YYNGEE. With 0 bases removed from V and 1 base from J, the gap between germline ends came to 4 bases. CDR3 length: 13 amino acids. The CDR3 spells CASSVEQNTEAFF. CDR3 in DNA: TGTGCCAGCAGCGTAGAACAGAACACTGAAGCTTTCTTT.

The chain has TRBV29-1 and TRBJ1-2; 9 nucleotides match TRBD1. Germline lookup yields CDR1 SQVTM and CDR2 ANQGSEA. V shed 4 bases and J 8 bases; nucleotides not matched to a gene: 11. The length of the CDR3 is 14 residues. The CDR3 coding sequence is TGCAGCGTTGGGGGGGGACAGGGACTAGGAGGCTACACCTTC. Amino acids: CSVGGGQGLGGYTF. Full variable domain (remainder filled in from reference TRBV29-1 and TRBJ1-2): SAVISQKPSRDICQRGTSLTIQCQVDSQVTMMFWYRQQPGQSLTLIATANQGSEATYESGFVIDKFPISRPNLTFSTLTVSNMSPEDSSIYLCSVGGGQGLGGYTFGSGTRLTVV.

This clone was found once. The chain employs TRBV4-2 and TRBJ1-6, with TRBD1 as a possible D gene (5 bases). This CDR3 is 14 amino acids long. V was cut by 5 bases and J by 8 bases, with 13 bases left in between. Germline assignment: CDR1 LGHNA and CDR2 YNFKEQ. The CDR3 region is CASSLEGVDSPLHF. CDR3 coding DNA: TGTGCCAGCAGCTTGGAAGGGGTTGATTCACCCCTCCACTTT.

V is TRBV6-6 and J is TRBJ1-5, with D possibly TRBD1 on 5 matching bases. There are 14 residues in the CDR3. Between the trimmed V and J ends, which lost 0 bases and 7 bases, there was a span of 10 bases. Germline loops: CDR1 MNHNY, CDR2 SVGAGI (reference sequence). The CDR3 here is CASSYSTDPQPQHF. In DNA, the CDR3 is TGTGCCAGCAGTTACTCGACAGATCCCCAGCCCCAGCATTTT.

The chain couples TRBV2 to TRBJ1-4, with a possible D match to TRBD1 (5 bases). This CDR3 has 14 amino acids. Trimming took off 6 bases at V and 8 bases at J, with 16 bases between the two ends. Germline V gives CDR1 SNHLY, CDR2 FYNNEI. In nucleotides, the CDR3 is TGTGCCAGCAGGGTCAGGGAAAGCAGCGAAAAACTGTTTTTT. This encodes CASRVRESSEKLFF.

The V call is TRBV7-3, the J call TRBJ2-1, with 11 bases lining up with TRBD2. Germline CDR1 SGHTA, CDR2 FQGTGA. The CDR3 has 15 residues. V dropped 3 bases and J dropped 6; count of bases not matched to a gene: 4. The CDR3 bases are TGTGCCAGCAGCTTGGTACTAGCGGGGGCCAATGAGCAGTTCTTC. It is translated as CASSLVLAGANEQFF.

Here the CDR3 reads CASSTALPNTGELFF. The CDR3 bases are TGTGCCAGTAGTACAGCGCTACCCAACACCGGGGAGCTGTTTTTT. The chain links TRBV19 to TRBJ2-2; D ambiguous. CDR3 length equals 15 residues. Germline V gene sequence: CDR1 LNHDA, CDR2 SQIVND (reference sequence). V dropped 4 bases and J dropped 2 bases, with 11 bases sitting between them. Variable domain in full (rest from reference TRBV19 and TRBJ2-2): DGGITQSPKYLFRKEGQNVTLSCEQNLNHDAMYWYRQDPGQGLRLIYYSQIVNDFQKGDIAEGYSVSREKKESFPLTVTSAQKNPTAFYLCASSTALPNTGELFFGEGSRLTVL.

The chain uses TRBV6-1 and TRBJ1-5; 9 bases match TRBD1. Germline values: CDR1 MNHNS, CDR2 SASEGT. The CDR3 loop spans 15 amino acids. V shed 5 bases and J 3 bases; nucleotides not matched to a gene: 5. The chain's CDR3 is CASSRDRVYNQPQHF. DNA for the CDR3: TGTGCCAGCAGTAGGGACAGGGTATACAATCAGCCCCAGCATTTT.

The chain carries TRBV9 and TRBJ1-2; D is undetermined. Trimming pared 0 bases from V and 7 bases from J, leaving 1 base between. The CDR3 contains 10 residues. The V gene's germline CDR1 is SGDLS and CDR2 YYNGEE. CDR3 loop: CASSVVGYTF. DNA of the CDR3: TGTGCCAGCAGCGTAGTTGGCTACACCTTC. The full variable domain, completed using reference TRBV9 and TRBJ1-2, is DSGVTQTPKHLITATGQRVTLRCSPRSGDLSVYWYQQSLDQGLQFLIQYYNGEERAKGNILERFSAQQFPDLHSELNLSSLELGDSALYFCASSVVGYTFGSGTRLTVV.

J is TRBJ1-1 and V is TRBV28; D is unresolved. Looked up from germline, CDR1 is MDHEN and CDR2 is SYDVKM. The CDR3 spans 12 residues. V was shortened by 9 bases and J by 2 bases, with 10 bases between the two germline ends. CDR3 region: CASHQANTEAFF. CDR3 sequence (DNA): TGTGCCAGTCATCAGGCAAACACTGAAGCTTTCTTT.

The rearrangement joins TRBV14 to TRBJ1-6; D gene unclear. The germline V gene encodes CDR1 SGHDN and CDR2 FVKESK. Trimming shortened V by 0 bases and J by 0 bases, and 6 bases separated the two germline ends. This CDR3 is 16 amino acids long. In nucleotides, the CDR3 is TGTGCCAGCAGCCAAGAGATTAGCTCCTATAATTCACCCCTCCACTTT. Its protein product is CASSQEISSYNSPLHF.

J is TRBJ1-6 and V is TRBV7-9; 9 bases are a match to TRBD1. CDR3 length equals 15 residues. Germline loops: CDR1 SEHNR, CDR2 FQNEAQ (reference sequence). The J segment lost 8 bases and the V segment lost 5 bases, leaving 7 bases of the junction unmatched. The CDR3 reads CASSEGDREDSPLHF. The DNA of the CDR3 is TGTGCCAGCAGCGAAGGGGACAGGGAAGATTCACCCCTCCACTTT.

The chain recombines TRBV5-1 with TRBJ2-1, with 9 nucleotides matching TRBD2. Germline V gene data show CDR1 as SGHRS and CDR2 as YFSETQ. The length of the CDR3 is 14 residues. V shed 4 bases, J shed 4 bases, and the junction held 3 bases outside the gene matches. CDR3 amino acids: CASSGSGGYNEQFF. CDR3 DNA sequence: TGCGCCAGCAGCGGGAGCGGGGGGTACAATGAGCAGTTCTTC.

The CDR3 DNA reads as TGTGCCACCAGCAGGGCACACGGTAACACCATATATTTT. Its translation: CATSRAHGNTIYF. V gene TRBV15 combines with J gene TRBJ1-3; D call uncertain. This CDR3 comprises 13 residues. CDR1 LNHNV and CDR2 YYDKDF come from the germline V gene (reference sequence). Trimming pared 3 bases from V and 7 bases from J, leaving 10 bases between.